The entry below describes one TCR beta chain. The antigen is unknown. The data originate from a study of monozygotic twins with inflammatory bowel disease. Via template switching, UMIs carrying a 6-nucleotide sample barcode were introduced. From the 5' RACE reads, TCRdb lists one entry per CDR3 protein and no DNA. This sample's table reports more than 300,000 distinct CDR3 sequences. General study points: TCRbeta inverse Simpson diversity was decreased in IBD patients versus healthy co-twins.

Germline V lookup: CDR1 SQVTM, CDR2 ANQGSEA. The CDR3 is 13 amino acids. The V gene is TRBV29-1, the J gene TRBJ2-1. The source of this sequence is a human donor with ulcerative colitis or Crohn's disease, or a healthy co-twin of an affected twin (not recorded which). Sequences were obtained from blood. CDR3 sequence reads: CSVDSSDYNEQFF.